One sample yielded the 7 T cell receptor beta chains listed below, sequenced in a study of regulatory T cells in long-lasting Graves disease. HTBI primers from iRepertoire and Arm-PCR of CDR3 regions yielded the TCR beta libraries. In TCRdb, the multiplex PCR reads were re-called with MiXCR into one record per CDR3 protein. In the table there are 400,000 to 500,000 distinct CDR3 sequences, 15% of which are singletons. Time point described: newly diagnosed GD, antithyroid drugs for less than 3 months. Scientists built the TCR library using RNA that was extracted from PBMCs. This same sample was also taken into another study, of T cells in Graves' hyperthyroidism and ophthalmopathy.

The material was peripheral blood mononuclear cells (PBMCs), obtained at new diagnosis, from a patient treated with antithyroid drugs. The receptors derive from a woman between 35 and 50 years old with Graves disease.

This clonotype was seen at least ten times. The chain couples TRBV6-5 to TRBJ1-6; D may be TRBD1 (6 bases). The CDR3 runs 16 residues. Germline V gene data show CDR1 as MNHEY and CDR2 as SVGAGI. The V gene lost 4 bases and the J gene lost 8 bases, with 18 bases spanning the gap. The CDR3 protein is CASSSGHRKAYSPLHF. DNA for the CDR3: TGTGCCAGCAGTTCGGGACACCGAAAAGCCTATTCACCCCTCCACTTT.

This clonotype was counted many times. This chain connects TRBV28 to TRBJ2-3, with D perhaps matching TRBD2 (6 bases). The CDR3 has 15 amino acids. Deletions cut 6 bases from V and 0 bases from J, with 13 bases between. Per germline, CDR1 MDHEN and CDR2 SYDVKM. Written as DNA, the CDR3 is TGTGCCAGCAGCTTAAGCGGGCCTAGCACAGATACGCAGTATTTT. Residues: CASSLSGPSTDTQYF. The complete variable domain, with remaining parts taken from reference TRBV28 and TRBJ2-3, reads DVKVTQSSRYLVKRTGEKVFLECVQDMDHENMFWYRQDPGLGLRLIYFSYDVKMKEKGDIPEGYSVSREKKERFSLILESASTNQTSMYLCASSLSGPSTDTQYFGPGTRLTVL.

Notes on this clonotype: This CDR3 fails to terminate in the conserved phenylalanine or tryptophan, so it likely reflects a read error. The chain is built from TRBV7-3 and TRBJ2-5, with D unclear. CDR1 SGHTA and CDR2 FQGTGA come from the germline V gene. Between the trimmed V and J ends, which lost 8 bases and 4 bases, there was a span of 14 bases. This CDR3 region has 13 residues. DNA for the CDR3: TGTGCCAGCGGTACTAATAGGAGAGAGACCCAGTACTCC. This encodes CASGTNRRETQYS.

This chain connects TRBV19 to TRBJ2-3, with D tentatively TRBD2 (6 bases). Trimming took off 5 bases at V and 7 bases at J, with 13 bases between the two ends. Germline assignment: CDR1 LNHDA and CDR2 SQIVND (reference sequence). CDR3 length: 13 residues. The CDR3 sequence is CASSWAAGNTQYF. In DNA form, the CDR3 reads TGTGCCAGTAGTTGGGCTGCGGGAAATACGCAGTATTTT.

As regards this clonotype: This likely stems from a read error, as it lies one base from a far larger clone. The CDR3 loop is CASSFPSPGTGDETQCF. CDR3 DNA: TGTGCCAGCAGTTTCCCTTCCCCCGGGACAGGGGACGAGACCCAGTGCTTC. The V and J genes are TRBV11-3 and TRBJ2-5, with 10 bases aligning to TRBD1. The CDR3 is 17 residues long. Per the germline V gene, CDR1 is SGHNT and CDR2 is YENEEA.

This clonotype was observed at least ten times. The rearrangement joins TRBV2 to TRBJ1-1, with 7 nucleotides matching TRBD1. The CDR3 has 14 amino acids. Germline lookup yields CDR1 SNHLY and CDR2 FYNNEI. The J segment lost 2 bases and the V segment lost 7 bases, leaving 7 bases of the junction unmatched. CDR3 in amino acids: CASMLRGSNTEAFF. The DNA of the CDR3 is TGTGCCAGCATGCTCAGGGGGAGTAACACTGAAGCTTTCTTT. Drawing the rest from reference TRBV2 and TRBJ1-1, the complete variable domain is EPEVTQTPSHQVTQMGQEVILRCVPISNHLYFYWYRQILGQKVEFLVSFYNNEISEKSEIFDDQFSVERPDGSNFTLKIRSTKLEDSAMYFCASMLRGSNTEAFFGQGTRLTVV.

This clonotype was seen more than once but under ten times. The V call is TRBV5-6, the J call TRBJ2-1; 8 bases are a match to TRBD2. From germline, CDR1 is SGHDT and CDR2 YYEEEE. This CDR3 has 14 amino acids. V lost 4 bases, J lost 6 bases, and 6 bases stayed unmatched. CDR3 loop: CASSESGSRNEQFF. In DNA, the CDR3 is TGTGCCAGCAGCGAAAGCGGGAGTCGCAATGAGCAGTTCTTC. The complete variable domain, with remaining parts taken from reference TRBV5-6 and TRBJ2-1, reads DAGVTQSPTHLIKTRGQQVTLRCSPKSGHDTVSWYQQALGQGPQFIFQYYEEEERQRGNFPDRFSGHQFPNYSSELNVNALLLGDSALYLCASSESGSRNEQFFGPGTRLTVL.